One and the same sample provided the 15 T cell receptor beta chains below, sequenced in a study of shared clonotypes between healthy human individuals. This table comes from immunoSEQ multiplex PCR, and its TCRdb copy is limited to in-frame clones, with some not included. The data contain 550,000 to 850,000 clones, over 55% of them seen just once; the ten biggest clones take up 1.8%. Sequences were obtained from memory CD4+ T cells sorted from blood. Subset reported: CD45RA-negative fraction. These receptors all stem from a woman in her twenties or thirties in good health.

The chain uses TRBV10-3 and TRBJ1-3, with TRBD1 matching 8 bases. This CDR3 has 14 residues. Trimming cost V 4 bases and J 3 bases; bases outside gene matches: 2. Germline CDR1 is ENHRY and CDR2 is SYGVKD. CDR3 coding DNA: TGTGCCATCAGTGGACAGGGGTTTGGAAACACCATATATTTT. Its translation: CAISGQGFGNTIYF.

J is TRBJ2-6 and V is TRBV30; 12 nucleotides line up with TRBD2. CDR1 and CDR2 from the germline V gene are GTSNPN and SVGIG (reference sequence). This CDR3 has 17 amino acids. J was trimmed by 4 bases and V by 0 bases; bases with no gene match: 4. CDR3 amino acids: CAWSVSGLAGGANVLTF. DNA for the CDR3: TGTGCCTGGAGTGTATCGGGACTAGCGGGCGGGGCCAACGTCCTGACTTTC.

As to this clone: Just one base apart from a much larger clone, this may be a read error. Other nucleotide sequences from this sample produce the same CDR3. The chain has TRBV5-4 and TRBJ2-5, with unresolved D. Per germline, CDR1 SGHNT and CDR2 YYREEE (reference sequence). The CDR3 is made up of 11 amino acids. Trimming removed 1 base at V and 5 bases at J, with 3 bases between. Here the CDR3 DNA reads TGTGCCAGCAGCTTGAGGGAGACCCAGTACTTC. This gives the protein CASSLRETQYF.

This chain connects TRBV19 to TRBJ2-6; 12 nucleotides agree with TRBD2. The germline V gene encodes CDR1 LNHDA and CDR2 SQIVND (reference sequence). The CDR3 has 17 amino acids. V was clipped by 5 bases and J by 3 bases; unmatched bases: 5. CDR3 loop: CASSSPSGRGGANVLTF. CDR3 in DNA: TGTGCCAGTAGTTCCCCTAGCGGGAGGGGTGGGGCCAACGTCCTGACTTTC.

The chain links TRBV27 to TRBJ2-5; tentative D call: TRBD2 (6 bases). Germline CDR1 and CDR2: MNHEY and SMNVEV (reference sequence). CDR3 length: 15 residues. Trimming took off 2 bases at V and 4 bases at J, with 14 bases between the two ends. The CDR3 bases are TGTGCCAGCAGTTTAGGCGGGAATCGGGTAGAGACCCAGTACTTC. Protein: CASSLGGNRVETQYF.

The chain joins TRBV28 to TRBJ2-2, with TRBD1 matching over 10 bases. Germline values: CDR1 MDHEN, CDR2 SYDVKM. The V and J ends lost 5 bases and 7 bases, in that order; junction bases with no gene match: 10. This CDR3 has 16 amino acids. CDR3 bases: TGTGCCAGCAGTACTTTCGGACAGGGGGTGTACGGGGAGCTGTTTTTT. Residues: CASSTFGQGVYGELFF.

The table lists this clone with a count of one. The chain couples TRBV6-1 to TRBJ2-2; D remains ambiguous. Per germline, CDR1 MNHNS and CDR2 SASEGT. V was trimmed by 5 bases and J by 7 bases, leaving 11 bases between them. The CDR3 totals 13 residues. In DNA, the CDR3 is TGTGCCAGCAGTTTCTCTTTTGACGGGGAGCTGTTTTTT. It encodes CASSFSFDGELFF.

The chain joins TRBV5-1 to TRBJ1-5; TRBD1 is a possible D gene (5 bases). The V gene lost 4 bases and the J gene lost 6 bases, with 8 bases spanning the gap. The CDR3 has 12 residues. Germline-derived CDR1 and CDR2 are SGHRS and YFSETQ. The CDR3 DNA sequence: TGCGCCAGCAGCCCGGGGGGTCAGCCCCAGCATTTT. Amino acid sequence: CASSPGGQPQHF.

The chain is built from TRBV6-5 and TRBJ1-6; 7 bases match TRBD1. CDR1 MNHEY and CDR2 SVGAGI come from the germline V gene. V gave up 0 bases and J gave up 10 bases; unmatched junction bases: 6. The length of the CDR3 is 15 residues. The CDR3 protein is CASSYSRGPGSPLHF. The CDR3 DNA is TGTGCCAGCAGTTACTCTAGGGGGCCGGGGTCACCCCTCCACTTT.

The CDR3 protein is CASSQELAGNNEQFF. CDR3 DNA: TGTGCCAGCAGCCAAGAGTTAGCGGGTAACAATGAGCAGTTCTTC. The J gene is TRBJ2-1, the V gene TRBV4-2, with 7 bases that match TRBD2. V shed 0 bases and J 5 bases; nucleotides not matched to a gene: 4. Germline V gives CDR1 LGHNA, CDR2 YNFKEQ. The CDR3 is 15 residues long.

This clone was picked up a small number of times. The chain recombines TRBV19 with TRBJ2-3, with D perhaps matching TRBD2 (6 bases). Trimming cost V 11 bases and J 9 bases, with 24 bases left between them. Per the germline V gene, CDR1 is LNHDA and CDR2 is SQIVND (reference sequence). The CDR3 consists of 14 residues. The CDR3 region has the DNA TGTGCCTCCTCGATGAGGGATCTCAGCGGGACGCAGTATTTT. Translating it yields CASSMRDLSGTQYF.

This chain links TRBV14 with TRBJ2-5; 8 nucleotides align to TRBD2. V trimming: 3 bases; J trimming: 0 bases; junction bases outside the gene matches: 6. The CDR3 is 16 residues long. Germline V gives CDR1 SGHDN, CDR2 FVKESK. The CDR3 sequence: CASSHSAGVDQETQYF. The CDR3 nucleotides are TGTGCCAGCAGCCACTCAGCGGGAGTAGACCAAGAGACCCAGTACTTC.

This clone was seen more than once but under ten times. The gene calls are TRBV30 and TRBJ2-3; TRBD1 matches 10 bases. CDR1 and CDR2 (germline): GTSNPN, SVGIG (reference sequence). The CDR3 runs to 16 residues. The ends lost 0 bases at V and 4 bases at J; junction bases unmatched: 7. The CDR3 spells CAWSVLVGQGADTQYF. As DNA, the CDR3 is TGTGCCTGGAGTGTATTAGTTGGACAGGGGGCAGATACGCAGTATTTT.

In DNA form, the CDR3 reads TGTGCCATCAGTGAACAGGGTCGGAGCAATCAGCCCCAGCATTTT. It is translated as CAISEQGRSNQPQHF. The gene calls are TRBV10-3 and TRBJ1-5, with a possible D match to TRBD1 (6 bases). Trimming pared 3 bases from V and 1 base from J, leaving 10 bases between. CDR3 size: 15 residues. From germline, CDR1 is ENHRY and CDR2 SYGVKD.

The chain joins TRBV5-4 to TRBJ1-2; D gene uncertain. Trimming cost V 2 bases and J 7 bases, with 12 bases left between them. In germline, CDR1 is SGHNT, CDR2 YYREEE (reference sequence). The CDR3 totals 13 residues. In nucleotides, the CDR3 is TGTGCCAGCAGCTTATACGGAGGAAGTGGCTACACCTTC. Translation gives CASSLYGGSGYTF.